The clone carrying this TCR beta chain was seen repeatedly, ten times or more. This entry is derived from a study of response to subunit inactivated influenza vaccine. TCRdb used MiXCR to reprocess the RT-PCR reads, holding one entry per CDR3 protein. The table has 500,000 or so distinct CDR3 sequences, 16% seen once. Germline CDR1 is MNHNS and CDR2 is SASEGT. There are 15 residues in the CDR3. After removal of 4 bases from V and 4 bases from J, the junction contained 7 bases not matched to a gene. Here the sequenced sample was CD4+ T cells sorted from PBMCs, taken around 25 months after vaccination. This TCR was sampled from a man between 50 and 75 years old who received an inactivated influenza vaccine. This sequence joins TRBV6-1 and TRBJ2-3, with 8 bases matching TRBD2. The CDR3 DNA reads as TGTGCCAGCAGTGGATCGGGACTAGGAGCAGATACGCAGTATTTT. It codes for CASSGSGLGADTQYF.